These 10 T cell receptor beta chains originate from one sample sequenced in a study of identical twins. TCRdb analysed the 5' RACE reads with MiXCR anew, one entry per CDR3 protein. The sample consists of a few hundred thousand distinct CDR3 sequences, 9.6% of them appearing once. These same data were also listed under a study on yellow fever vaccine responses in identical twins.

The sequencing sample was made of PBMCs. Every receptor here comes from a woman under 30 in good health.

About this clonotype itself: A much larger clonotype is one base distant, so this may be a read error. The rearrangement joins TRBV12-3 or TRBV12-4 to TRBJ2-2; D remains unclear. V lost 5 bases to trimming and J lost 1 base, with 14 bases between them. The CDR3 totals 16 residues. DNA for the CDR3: TGTGCCAGCAGTCCCCTCTGGGAACGGAACACCGGGGAGCTGTTTTTT. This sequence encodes CASSPLWERNTGELFF.

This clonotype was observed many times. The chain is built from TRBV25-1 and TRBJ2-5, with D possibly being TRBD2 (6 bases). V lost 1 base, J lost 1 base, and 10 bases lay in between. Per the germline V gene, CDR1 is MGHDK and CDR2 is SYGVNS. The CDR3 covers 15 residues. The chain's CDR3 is CASSEWLAAQETQYF. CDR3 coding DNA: TGTGCCAGCAGTGAATGGTTAGCGGCCCAAGAGACCCAGTACTTC.

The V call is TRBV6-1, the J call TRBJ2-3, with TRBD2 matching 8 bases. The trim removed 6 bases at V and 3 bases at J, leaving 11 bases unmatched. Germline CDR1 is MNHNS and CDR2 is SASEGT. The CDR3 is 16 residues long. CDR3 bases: TGTGCCAGCAGCCGCAGGACAGCGGGAGTGACAGATACGCAGTATTTT. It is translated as CASSRRTAGVTDTQYF.

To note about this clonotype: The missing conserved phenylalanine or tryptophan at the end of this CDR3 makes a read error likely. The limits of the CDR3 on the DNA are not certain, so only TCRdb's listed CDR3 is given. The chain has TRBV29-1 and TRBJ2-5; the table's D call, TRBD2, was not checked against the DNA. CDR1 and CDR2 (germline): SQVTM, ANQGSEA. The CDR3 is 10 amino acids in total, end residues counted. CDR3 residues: CSVEDGRPWV.

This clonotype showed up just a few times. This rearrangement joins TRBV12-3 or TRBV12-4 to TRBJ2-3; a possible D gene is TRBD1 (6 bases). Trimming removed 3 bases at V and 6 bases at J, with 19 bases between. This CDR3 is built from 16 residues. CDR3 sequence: CASSLILGAVPDTQYF. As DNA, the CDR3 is TGTGCCAGCAGTTTGATCCTGGGGGCCGTCCCGGATACGCAGTATTTT.

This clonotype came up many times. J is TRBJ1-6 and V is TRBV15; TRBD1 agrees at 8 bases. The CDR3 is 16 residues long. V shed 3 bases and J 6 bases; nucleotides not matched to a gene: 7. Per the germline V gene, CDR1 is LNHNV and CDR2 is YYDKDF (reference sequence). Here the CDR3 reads CATSSLQGAGNSPLHF. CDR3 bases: TGTGCCACCAGCAGTCTGCAGGGGGCTGGTAATTCACCCCTCCACTTT.

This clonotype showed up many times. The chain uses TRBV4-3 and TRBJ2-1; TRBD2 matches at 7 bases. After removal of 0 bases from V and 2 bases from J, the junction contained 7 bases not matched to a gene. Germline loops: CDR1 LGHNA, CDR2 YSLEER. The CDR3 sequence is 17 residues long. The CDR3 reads CASSQDSSGAPYNEQFF. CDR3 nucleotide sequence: TGCGCCAGCAGCCAAGATAGCAGCGGGGCCCCCTACAATGAGCAGTTCTTC.

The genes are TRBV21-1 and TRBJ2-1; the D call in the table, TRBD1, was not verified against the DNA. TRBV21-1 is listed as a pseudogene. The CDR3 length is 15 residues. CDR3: CASRPAGVLYNEQFF. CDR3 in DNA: TGTGCCAGCAGACCGGCAGGTGTCCTTTACAATGAGCAGTTCTTC.

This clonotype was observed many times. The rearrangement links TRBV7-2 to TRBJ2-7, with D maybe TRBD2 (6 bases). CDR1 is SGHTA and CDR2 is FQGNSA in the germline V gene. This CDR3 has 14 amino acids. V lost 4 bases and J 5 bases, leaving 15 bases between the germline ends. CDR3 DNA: TGTGCCAGCAGCTCACAAAGCTCTAGCGACGAGCAGTACTTC. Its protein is CASSSQSSSDEQYF.

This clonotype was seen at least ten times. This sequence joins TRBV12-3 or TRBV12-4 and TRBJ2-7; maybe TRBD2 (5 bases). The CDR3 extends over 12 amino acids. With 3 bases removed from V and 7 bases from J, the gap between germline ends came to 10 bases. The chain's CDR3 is CASSFSGKEQYF. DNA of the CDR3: TGTGCCAGCAGTTTTTCGGGGAAAGAGCAGTACTTC.